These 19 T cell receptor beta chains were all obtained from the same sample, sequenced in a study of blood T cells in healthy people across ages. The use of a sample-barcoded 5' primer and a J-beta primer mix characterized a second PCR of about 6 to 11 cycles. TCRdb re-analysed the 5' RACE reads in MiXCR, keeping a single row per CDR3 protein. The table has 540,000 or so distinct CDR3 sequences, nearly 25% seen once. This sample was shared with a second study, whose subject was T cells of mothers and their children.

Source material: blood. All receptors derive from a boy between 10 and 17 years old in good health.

The CDR3 protein is CSATGTSTRVEQFF. In DNA, the CDR3 is TGCAGTGCAACCGGGACTAGCACCCGGGTAGAGCAGTTCTTC. J is TRBJ2-5 and V is TRBV20-1; TRBD2 agrees at 9 bases. The DNA end favors TRBJ2-1, so the J call may be wrong. The germline CDR1 and CDR2 sequences are DFQATT and SNEGSKA (reference sequence). The CDR3 loop spans 14 amino acids.

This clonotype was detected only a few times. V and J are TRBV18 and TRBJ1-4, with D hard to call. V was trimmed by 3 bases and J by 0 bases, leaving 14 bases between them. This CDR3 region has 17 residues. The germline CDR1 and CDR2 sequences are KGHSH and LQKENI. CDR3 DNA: TGTGCCAGCTCACCCGATTCCCACTCTGCAACTAATGAAAAACTGTTTTTT. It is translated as CASSPDSHSATNEKLFF.

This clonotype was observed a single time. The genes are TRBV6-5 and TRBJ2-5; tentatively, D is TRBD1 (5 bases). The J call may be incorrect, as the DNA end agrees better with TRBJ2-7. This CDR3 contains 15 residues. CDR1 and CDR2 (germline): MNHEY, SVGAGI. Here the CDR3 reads CASSTAEAGMDEQYF. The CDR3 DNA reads TGTGCCAGCAGTACCGCAGAGGCAGGGATGGACGAGCAGTACTTC.

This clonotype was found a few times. CDR3 loop: CASSLPDRVMNEQFF. The CDR3 region has the DNA TGCGCCAGCAGCCTACCAGACAGGGTGATGAATGAGCAGTTCTTC. This chain connects TRBV5-1 to TRBJ2-1; 7 nucleotides agree with TRBD1. V dropped 4 bases and J dropped 7; count of bases not matched to a gene: 11. The CDR3 consists of 15 residues. In germline, CDR1 is SGHRS, CDR2 YFSETQ.

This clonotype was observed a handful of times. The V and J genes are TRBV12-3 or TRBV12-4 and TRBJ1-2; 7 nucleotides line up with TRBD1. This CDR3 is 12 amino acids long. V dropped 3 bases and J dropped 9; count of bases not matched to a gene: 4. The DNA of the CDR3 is TGTGCCAGCAGTTTTATGACAGGGAGCTACACCTTC. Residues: CASSFMTGSYTF.

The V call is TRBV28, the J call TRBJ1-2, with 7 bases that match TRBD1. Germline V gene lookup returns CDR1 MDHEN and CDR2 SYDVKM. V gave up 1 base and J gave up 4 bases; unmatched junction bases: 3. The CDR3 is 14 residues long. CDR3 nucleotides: TGTGCCAGCAGTTTATCCGGACAGGTCTATGGCTACACCTTC. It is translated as CASSLSGQVYGYTF.

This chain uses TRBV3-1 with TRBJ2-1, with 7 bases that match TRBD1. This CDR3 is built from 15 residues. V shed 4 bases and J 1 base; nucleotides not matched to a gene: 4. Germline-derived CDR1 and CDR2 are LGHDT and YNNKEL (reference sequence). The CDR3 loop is CASSPTGHSYNEQFF. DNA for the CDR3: TGTGCCAGCAGCCCGACAGGGCATTCCTACAATGAGCAGTTCTTC.

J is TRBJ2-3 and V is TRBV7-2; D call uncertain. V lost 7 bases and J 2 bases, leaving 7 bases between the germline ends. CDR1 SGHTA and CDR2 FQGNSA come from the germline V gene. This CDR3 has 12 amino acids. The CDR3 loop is CASNPYTDTQYF. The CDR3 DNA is TGTGCCAGCAACCCATACACAGATACGCAGTATTTT.

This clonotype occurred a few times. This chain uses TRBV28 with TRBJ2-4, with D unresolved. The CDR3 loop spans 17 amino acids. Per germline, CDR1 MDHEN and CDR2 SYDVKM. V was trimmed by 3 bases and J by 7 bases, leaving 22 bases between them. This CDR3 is CASSLLVQPMRWNIQYF. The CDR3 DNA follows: TGTGCCAGCAGTTTGCTCGTCCAGCCGATGCGATGGAACATTCAGTACTTC.

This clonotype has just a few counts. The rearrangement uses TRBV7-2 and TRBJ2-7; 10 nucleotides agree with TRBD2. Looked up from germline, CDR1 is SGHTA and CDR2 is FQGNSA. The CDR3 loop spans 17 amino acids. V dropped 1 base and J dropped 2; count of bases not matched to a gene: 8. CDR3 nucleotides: TGTGCCAGCAGCTTAGAAGCTAGCGGGAGTACCCCCTACGAGCAGTACTTC. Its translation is CASSLEASGSTPYEQYF.

In DNA, the CDR3 is TGTGCCAGCAGCTTAGAGGGTGGACAGGGTTCCTACGAGCAGTACTTC. It yields the protein CASSLEGGQGSYEQYF. The chain joins TRBV7-2 to TRBJ2-7, with 8 bases fitting TRBD1. Germline V gene sequence: CDR1 SGHTA, CDR2 FQGNSA. The trim removed 1 base at V and 1 base at J, leaving 6 bases unmatched. The CDR3 consists of 16 residues.

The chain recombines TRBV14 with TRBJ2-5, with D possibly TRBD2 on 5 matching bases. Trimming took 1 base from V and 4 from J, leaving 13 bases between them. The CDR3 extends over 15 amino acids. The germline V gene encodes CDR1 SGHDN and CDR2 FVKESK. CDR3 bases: TGTGCCAGCAGCCAAGGATTTCGGGATACAGAGACCCAGTACTTC. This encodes CASSQGFRDTETQYF.

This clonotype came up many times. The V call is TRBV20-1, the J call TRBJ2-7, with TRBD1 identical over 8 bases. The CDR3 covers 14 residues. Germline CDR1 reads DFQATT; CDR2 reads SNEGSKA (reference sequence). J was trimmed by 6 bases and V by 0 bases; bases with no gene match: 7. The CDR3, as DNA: TGCAGTGCTAGAGATCAAGCGACAGGGGTCGAGCAGTACTTC. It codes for CSARDQATGVEQYF.

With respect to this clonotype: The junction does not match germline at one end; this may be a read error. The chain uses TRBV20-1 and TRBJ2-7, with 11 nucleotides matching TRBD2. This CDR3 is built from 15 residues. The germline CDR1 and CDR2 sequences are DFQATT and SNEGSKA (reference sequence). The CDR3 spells CGARPILAGDYKQYF. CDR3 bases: TGCGGTGCCAGACCGATACTAGCGGGGGACTACAAGCAGTACTTC.

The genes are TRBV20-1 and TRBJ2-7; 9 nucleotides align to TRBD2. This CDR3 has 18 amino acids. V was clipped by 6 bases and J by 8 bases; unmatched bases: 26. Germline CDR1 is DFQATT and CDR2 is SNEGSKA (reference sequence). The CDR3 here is CSARSEIAGVSRGLKQYF. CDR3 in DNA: TGCAGTGCCAGATCAGAAATAGCGGGAGTGTCAAGAGGTTTGAAGCAGTACTTC.

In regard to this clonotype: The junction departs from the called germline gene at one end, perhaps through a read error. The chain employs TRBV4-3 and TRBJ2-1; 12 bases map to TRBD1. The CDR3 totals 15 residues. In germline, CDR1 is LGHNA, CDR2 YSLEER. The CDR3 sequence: CASSQVRGQGAAMYF. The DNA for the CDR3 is TGCGCCAGCAGCCAAGTTAGGGGACAGGGGGCGGCTATGTACTTC.

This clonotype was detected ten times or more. The CDR3 protein is CASSLRGNTEAFF. Here the CDR3 DNA reads TGTGCCAGCAGCTTAAGGGGGAACACTGAAGCTTTCTTT. The V and J genes are TRBV7-9 and TRBJ1-1; D is perhaps TRBD1 (5 bases). The CDR3 is 13 amino acids. In germline, CDR1 is SEHNR, CDR2 FQNEAQ (reference sequence). The V end was cut by 2 bases, the J end by 1 base, with 5 bases between.

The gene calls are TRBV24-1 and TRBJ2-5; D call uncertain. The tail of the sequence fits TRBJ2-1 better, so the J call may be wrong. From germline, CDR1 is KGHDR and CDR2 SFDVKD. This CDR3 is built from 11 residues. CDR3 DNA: TGTGCCACCAGTGATTGGGATGAGCAGTTCTTC. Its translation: CATSDWDEQFF.

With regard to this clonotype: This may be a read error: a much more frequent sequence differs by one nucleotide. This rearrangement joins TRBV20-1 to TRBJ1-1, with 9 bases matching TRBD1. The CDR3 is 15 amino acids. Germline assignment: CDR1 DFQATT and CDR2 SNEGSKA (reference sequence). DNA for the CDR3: TGCAGTGCTGGAGAAGGACAGGGGTTAAATTCTGAAGCTTTCTTT. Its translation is CSAGEGQGLNSEAFF.